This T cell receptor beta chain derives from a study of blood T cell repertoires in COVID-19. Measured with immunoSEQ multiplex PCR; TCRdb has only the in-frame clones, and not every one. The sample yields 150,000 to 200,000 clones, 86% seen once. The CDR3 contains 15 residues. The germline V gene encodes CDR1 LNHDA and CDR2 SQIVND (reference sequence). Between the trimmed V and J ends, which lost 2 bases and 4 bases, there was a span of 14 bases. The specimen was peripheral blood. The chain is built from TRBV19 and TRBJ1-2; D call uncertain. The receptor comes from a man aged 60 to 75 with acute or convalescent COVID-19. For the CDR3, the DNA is TGTGCCAGTAGTATATCAGCGGGGAATTTCTATGGCTACACCTTC. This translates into CASSISAGNFYGYTF.